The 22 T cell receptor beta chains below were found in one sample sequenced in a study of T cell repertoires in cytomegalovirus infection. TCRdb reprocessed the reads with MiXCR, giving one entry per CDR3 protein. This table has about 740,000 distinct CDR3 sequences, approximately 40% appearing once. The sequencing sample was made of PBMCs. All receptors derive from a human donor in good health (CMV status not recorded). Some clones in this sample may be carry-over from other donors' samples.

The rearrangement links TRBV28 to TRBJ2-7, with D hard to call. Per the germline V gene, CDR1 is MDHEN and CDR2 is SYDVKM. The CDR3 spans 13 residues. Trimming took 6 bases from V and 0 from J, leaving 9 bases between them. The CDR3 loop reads CASSERSSYEQYF. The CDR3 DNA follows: TGTGCCAGCAGCGAGCGTAGCTCCTACGAGCAGTACTTC.

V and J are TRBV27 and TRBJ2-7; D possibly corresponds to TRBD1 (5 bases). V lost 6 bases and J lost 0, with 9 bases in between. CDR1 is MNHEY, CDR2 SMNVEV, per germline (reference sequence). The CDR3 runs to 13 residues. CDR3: CASRTQDSYEQYF. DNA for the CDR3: TGTGCCAGCAGAACACAGGACTCCTACGAGCAGTACTTC.

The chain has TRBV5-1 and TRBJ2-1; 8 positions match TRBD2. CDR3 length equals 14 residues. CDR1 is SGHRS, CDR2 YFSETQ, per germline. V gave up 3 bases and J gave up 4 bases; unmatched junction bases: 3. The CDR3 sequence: CASSSGLGYNEQFF. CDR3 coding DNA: TGCGCCAGCAGCTCGGGACTAGGATACAATGAGCAGTTCTTC.

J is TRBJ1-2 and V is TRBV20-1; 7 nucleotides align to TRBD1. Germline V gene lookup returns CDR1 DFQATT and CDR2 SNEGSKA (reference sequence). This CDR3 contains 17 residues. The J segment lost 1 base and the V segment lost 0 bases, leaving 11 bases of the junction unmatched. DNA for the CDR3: TGCAGTGCTAGAGATCTAGCAGGGGGACTACTTAACTATGGCTACACCTTC. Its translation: CSARDLAGGLLNYGYTF.

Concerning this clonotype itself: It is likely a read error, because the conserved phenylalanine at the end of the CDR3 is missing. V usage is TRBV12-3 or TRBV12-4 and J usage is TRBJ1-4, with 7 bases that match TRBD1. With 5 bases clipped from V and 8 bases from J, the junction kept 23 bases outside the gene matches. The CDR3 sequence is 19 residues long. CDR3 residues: CASSTSSIGGAFHNEKLFS. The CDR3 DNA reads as TGTGCCAGCAGTACCTCTTCGATAGGGGGCGCTTTCCATAACGAAAAACTGTTTTCT.

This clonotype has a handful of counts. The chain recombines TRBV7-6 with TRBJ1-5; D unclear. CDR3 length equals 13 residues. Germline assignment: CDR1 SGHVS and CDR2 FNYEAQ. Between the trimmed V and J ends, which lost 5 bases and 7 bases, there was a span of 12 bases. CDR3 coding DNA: TGTGCCAGCAGCCCAAACTCGGGGCAGCCCCAGCATTTT. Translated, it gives CASSPNSGQPQHF.

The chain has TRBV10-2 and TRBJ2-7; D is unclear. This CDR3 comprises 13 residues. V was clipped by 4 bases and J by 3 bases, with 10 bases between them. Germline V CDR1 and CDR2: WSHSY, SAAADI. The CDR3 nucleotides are TGCGCCAGCAGTGGGTTGAGATACTACGAGCAGTACTTC. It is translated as CASSGLRYYEQYF.

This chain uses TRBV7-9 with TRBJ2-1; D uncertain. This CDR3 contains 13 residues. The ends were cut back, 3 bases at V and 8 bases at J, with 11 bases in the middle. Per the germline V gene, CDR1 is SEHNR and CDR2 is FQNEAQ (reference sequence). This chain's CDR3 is CASSFSPKDEQFF. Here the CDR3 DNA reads TGTGCCAGCAGCTTCAGTCCTAAAGATGAGCAGTTCTTC.

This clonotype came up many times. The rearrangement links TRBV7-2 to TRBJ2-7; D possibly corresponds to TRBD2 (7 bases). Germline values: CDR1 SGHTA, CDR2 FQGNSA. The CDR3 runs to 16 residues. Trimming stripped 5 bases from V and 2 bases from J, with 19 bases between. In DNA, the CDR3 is TGTGCCAGCAGCCCGGGGGGCCAGGGGCTACCCTACGAGCAGTACTTC. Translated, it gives CASSPGGQGLPYEQYF. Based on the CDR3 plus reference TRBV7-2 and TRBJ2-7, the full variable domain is GAGVSQSPSNKVTEKGKDVELRCDPISGHTALYWYRQSLGQGLEFLIYFQGNSAPDKSGLPSDRFSAERTGGSVSTLTIQRTQQEDSAVYLCASSPGGQGLPYEQYFGPGTRLTVT.

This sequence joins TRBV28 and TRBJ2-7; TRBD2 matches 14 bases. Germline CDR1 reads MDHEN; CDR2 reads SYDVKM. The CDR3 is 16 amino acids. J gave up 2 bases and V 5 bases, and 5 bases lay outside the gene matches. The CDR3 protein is CASSGGTSGRAYEQYF. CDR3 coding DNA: TGTGCCAGCAGTGGTGGGACTAGCGGGAGAGCCTACGAGCAGTACTTC.

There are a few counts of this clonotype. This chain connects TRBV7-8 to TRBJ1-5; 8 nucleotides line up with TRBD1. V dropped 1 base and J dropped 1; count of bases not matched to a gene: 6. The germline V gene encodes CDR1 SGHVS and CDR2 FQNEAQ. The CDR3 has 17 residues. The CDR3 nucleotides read TGTGCCAGCAGCTTAGGGACAGGGATTGGGAGCAATCAGCCCCAGCATTTT. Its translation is CASSLGTGIGSNQPQHF.

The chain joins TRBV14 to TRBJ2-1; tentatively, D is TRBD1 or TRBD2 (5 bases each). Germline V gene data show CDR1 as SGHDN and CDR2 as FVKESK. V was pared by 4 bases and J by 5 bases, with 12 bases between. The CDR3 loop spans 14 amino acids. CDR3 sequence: CASSLLGRNNEQFF. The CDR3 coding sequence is TGTGCCAGCAGCCTTCTGGGACGTAACAATGAGCAGTTCTTC.

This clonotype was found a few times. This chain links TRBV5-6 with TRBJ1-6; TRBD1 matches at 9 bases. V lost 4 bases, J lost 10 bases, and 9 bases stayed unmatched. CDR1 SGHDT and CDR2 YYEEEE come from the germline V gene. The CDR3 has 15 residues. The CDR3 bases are TGTGCCAGCAGCGACACAGGGGGCCGGACGTCACCCCTCCACTTT. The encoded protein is CASSDTGGRTSPLHF.

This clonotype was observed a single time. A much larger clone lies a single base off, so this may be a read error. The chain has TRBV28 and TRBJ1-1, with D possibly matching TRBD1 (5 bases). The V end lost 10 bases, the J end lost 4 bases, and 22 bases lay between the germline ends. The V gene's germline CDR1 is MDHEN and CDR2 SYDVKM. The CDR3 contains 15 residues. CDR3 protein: CAIRQGGSMITEAFF. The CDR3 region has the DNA TGTGCCATCAGGCAGGGTGGGTCGATGATCACTGAAGCTTTCTTT.

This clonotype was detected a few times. In DNA, the CDR3 is TGTGCCAGCAGTTCAGGGGACTCCGGCTATGGCTACACCTTC. Amino acid sequence: CASSSGDSGYGYTF. The chain has TRBV12-3 or TRBV12-4 and TRBJ1-2, with D perhaps TRBD1 (6 bases). V was cut by 4 bases and J by 4 bases, with 13 bases left in between. This CDR3 region has 14 residues.

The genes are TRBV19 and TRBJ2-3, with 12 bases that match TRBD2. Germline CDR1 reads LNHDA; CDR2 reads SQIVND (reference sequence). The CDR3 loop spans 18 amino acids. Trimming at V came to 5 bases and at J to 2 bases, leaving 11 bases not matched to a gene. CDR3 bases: TGTGCCAGTAGTCTCGAAACTAGCGGGAGGACGCACACAGATACGCAGTATTTT. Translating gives CASSLETSGRTHTDTQYF.

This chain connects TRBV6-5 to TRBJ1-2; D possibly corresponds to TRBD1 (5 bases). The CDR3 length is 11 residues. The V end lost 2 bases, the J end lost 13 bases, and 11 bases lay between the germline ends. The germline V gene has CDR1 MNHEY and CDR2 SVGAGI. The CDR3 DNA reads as TGTGCCAGCAGTTACGGACCAGGGCTCACCTTC. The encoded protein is CASSYGPGLTF.

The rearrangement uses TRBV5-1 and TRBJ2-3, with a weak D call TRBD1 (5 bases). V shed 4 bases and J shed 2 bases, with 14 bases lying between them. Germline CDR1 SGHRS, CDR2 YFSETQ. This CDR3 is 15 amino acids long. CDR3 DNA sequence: TGCGCCAGCAGCGTCTCAGGGCGCGACACAGATACGCAGTATTTT. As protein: CASSVSGRDTDTQYF.

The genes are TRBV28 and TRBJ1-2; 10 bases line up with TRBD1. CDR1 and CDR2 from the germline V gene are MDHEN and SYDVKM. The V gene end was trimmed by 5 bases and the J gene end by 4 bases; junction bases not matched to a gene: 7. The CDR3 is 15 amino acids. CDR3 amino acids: CASSPRDRGLYGYTF. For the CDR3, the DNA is TGTGCCAGCAGTCCTCGGGACAGGGGCCTCTATGGCTACACCTTC.

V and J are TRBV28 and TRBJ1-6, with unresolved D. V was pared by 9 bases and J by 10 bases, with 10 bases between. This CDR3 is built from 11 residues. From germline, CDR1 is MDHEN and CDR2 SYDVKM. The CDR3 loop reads CASGLGSPLHF. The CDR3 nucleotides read TGTGCCAGTGGGCTGGGATCACCCCTCCACTTT.

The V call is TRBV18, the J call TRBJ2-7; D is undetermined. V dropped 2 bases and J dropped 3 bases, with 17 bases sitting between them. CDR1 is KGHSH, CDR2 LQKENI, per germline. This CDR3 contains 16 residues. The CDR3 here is CASSPSQPRINYEQYF. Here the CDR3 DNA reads TGTGCCAGCTCACCATCCCAACCCAGGATAAACTACGAGCAGTACTTC.

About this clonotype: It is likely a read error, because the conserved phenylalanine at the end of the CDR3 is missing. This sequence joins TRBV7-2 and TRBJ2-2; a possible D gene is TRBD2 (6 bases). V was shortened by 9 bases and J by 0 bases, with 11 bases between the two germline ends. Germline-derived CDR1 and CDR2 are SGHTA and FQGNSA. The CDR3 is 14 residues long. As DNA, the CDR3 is TGTGCCAGAAAGCGGGTTTCGAACACCGGGGAGCTGTTTTGT. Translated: CARKRVSNTGELFC.